Below are 12 T cell receptor beta chains sequenced from a single sample in a study of response to subunit inactivated influenza vaccine. TCRdb used MiXCR to reprocess the RT-PCR reads, holding one entry per CDR3 protein. This table holds around 600,000 distinct CDR3 sequences, roughly 10% found once. The same data also contributed to another study, on T cells expressing NK-cell markers. That paper notes: TCR beta cDNA was generated via 5'RACE template switching incorporating UMIs.

The starting material was PBMCs from blood, obtained on the day of vaccination. Receptor source: a man between 50 and 59 years old who received an inactivated influenza vaccine.

The V call is TRBV11-2, the J call TRBJ1-5; 9 bases are shared with TRBD1. This CDR3 contains 13 residues. CDR1 and CDR2 from the germline V gene are SGHAT and FQNNGV. After removal of 5 bases from V and 6 bases from J, the junction contained 2 bases not matched to a gene. CDR3 in amino acids: CASSADRGQPQHF. The CDR3 region has the DNA TGTGCCAGCAGCGCGGACAGGGGTCAGCCCCAGCATTTT.

This clonotype showed up just a few times. The gene calls are TRBV2 and TRBJ1-1; no reliable D call. In germline, CDR1 is SNHLY, CDR2 FYNNEI. The CDR3 loop spans 14 amino acids. Trimming shortened V by 2 bases and J by 7 bases, and 14 bases separated the two germline ends. The CDR3 DNA sequence: TGTGCCAGCAGTGAAAAGGAAGTCGGCAGTGAAGCTTTCTTT. Amino acids: CASSEKEVGSEAFF.

Ten or more counts support this clonotype. V usage is TRBV7-2 and J usage is TRBJ2-2; D may be TRBD2 (6 bases). CDR3 length: 14 amino acids. CDR1 is SGHTA and CDR2 is FQGNSA in the germline V gene. Trimming left V 0 bases short and J 7 bases short, with 9 bases between. CDR3 region: CASSLAGGNGELFF. In DNA form, the CDR3 reads TGTGCCAGCAGCTTAGCGGGGGGAAACGGGGAGCTGTTTTTT.

A few counts support this clonotype. The chain links TRBV20-1 to TRBJ2-7, with D perhaps matching TRBD2 (5 bases). The CDR3 runs 10 residues. Per germline, CDR1 DFQATT and CDR2 SNEGSKA (reference sequence). The V and J ends lost 5 bases and 5 bases respectively, with 7 bases between them. The CDR3 sequence is CSAPRDEQYF. The CDR3 DNA sequence: TGCAGTGCTCCGAGGGACGAGCAGTACTTC.

The chain employs TRBV9 and TRBJ2-1; D is perhaps TRBD2 (6 bases). Germline values: CDR1 SGDLS, CDR2 YYNGEE. The V gene lost 4 bases and the J gene lost 9 bases, with 17 bases spanning the gap. The CDR3 sequence is 14 residues long. CDR3 region: CASSPQGLEGEQFF. CDR3 in DNA: TGTGCCAGCAGCCCCCAGGGCCTGGAGGGTGAGCAGTTCTTC.

The chain recombines TRBV6-6 with TRBJ2-5, with 9 bases lining up with TRBD1. From germline, CDR1 is MNHNY and CDR2 SVGAGI (reference sequence). The CDR3 has 12 residues. The V gene end was trimmed by 7 bases and the J gene end by 5 bases; junction bases not matched to a gene: 2. The CDR3 DNA is TGTGCCAGCAAGGGACAGGGCGAGACCCAGTACTTC. Its translation: CASKGQGETQYF.

This clonotype came up a few times. The gene calls are TRBV27 and TRBJ1-1, with D possibly matching TRBD1 (6 bases). Germline-derived CDR1 and CDR2 are MNHEY and SMNVEV (reference sequence). The V end lost 11 bases, the J end lost 0 bases, and 13 bases lay between the germline ends. This CDR3 spans 13 amino acids. CDR3 sequence (DNA): TGTGCCTGTAAAAGGGGGATGAACACTGAAGCTTTCTTT. It encodes CACKRGMNTEAFF.

This clonotype was recorded many times. The chain is built from TRBV4-3 and TRBJ2-1; D perhaps matches TRBD1 (6 bases). Germline V CDR1 and CDR2: LGHNA, YSLEER. Trimming left V 0 bases short and J 1 base short, with 13 bases between. CDR3 length: 17 amino acids. The CDR3 bases are TGCGCCAGCAGCCAAGAAAGTGACAGGTCATCCTACAATGAGCAGTTCTTC. This translates into CASSQESDRSSYNEQFF.

At least ten counts were recorded for this clonotype. The chain couples TRBV7-2 to TRBJ2-1; 7 positions agree with TRBD2. The CDR3 runs 15 residues. The junction had 8 bases not matched to a gene; V was cut back by 1 base and J by 8 bases. CDR1 is SGHTA, CDR2 FQGNSA, per germline. Here the CDR3 DNA reads TGTGCCAGCAGCTTAGAAGCGGGAAGAAAAGATGAGCAGTTCTTC. Amino acids: CASSLEAGRKDEQFF.

The V call is TRBV29-1, the J call TRBJ2-7; maybe TRBD2 (5 bases). Trimming took 4 bases from V and 0 from J, leaving 10 bases between them. The CDR3 totals 13 residues. The germline V gene encodes CDR1 SQVTM and CDR2 ANQGSEA. The CDR3 spells CSVGDLASYEQYF. CDR3 DNA sequence: TGCAGCGTTGGCGATCTAGCCTCCTACGAGCAGTACTTC.

The chain combines TRBV7-2 with TRBJ2-2, with D perhaps TRBD1 or TRBD2 (5 bases each). The length of the CDR3 is 16 residues. The germline V gene has CDR1 SGHTA and CDR2 FQGNSA. V shed 2 bases and J shed 1 base, with 11 bases lying between them. This chain's CDR3 is CASSLLRGENTGELFF. In DNA form, the CDR3 reads TGTGCCAGCAGCTTATTGAGGGGCGAGAACACCGGGGAGCTGTTTTTT.

The rearrangement links TRBV19 to TRBJ2-1; tentative D call: TRBD2 (6 bases). CDR1 and CDR2 from the germline V gene are LNHDA and SQIVND (reference sequence). Trimming stripped 4 bases from V and 5 bases from J, with 15 bases between. This CDR3 contains 15 residues. The CDR3 region has the DNA TGTGCCAGTAGTACAACTCAGAGACTAGACAATGAGCAGTTCTTC. Protein: CASSTTQRLDNEQFF.